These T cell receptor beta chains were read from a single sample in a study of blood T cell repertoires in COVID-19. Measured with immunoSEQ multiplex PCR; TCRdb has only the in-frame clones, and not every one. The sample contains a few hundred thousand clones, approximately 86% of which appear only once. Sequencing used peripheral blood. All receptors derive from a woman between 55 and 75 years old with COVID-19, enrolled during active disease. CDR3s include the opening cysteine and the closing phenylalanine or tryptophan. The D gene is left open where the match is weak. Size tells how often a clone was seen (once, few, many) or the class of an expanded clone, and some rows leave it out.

TGTGCCTGGACCAGGACTAGGACTAGCGGGTACACAGATACGCAGTATTTT,CAWTRTRTSGYTDTQYF,TRBJ2-3,once,TRBD2,TRBV30
TGTGCCAGTAGTATATTTGGACAGAACCCTCAGCCCCAGCATTTT,CASSIFGQNPQPQHF,TRBJ1-5,.,.,TRBV19
TGTGCCAGCAGCAGGCAGGGGATCGAGCAGTACTTC,CASSRQGIEQYF,TRBJ2-7,.,.,TRBV25-1
TGTGCCAGCAGTTCTGCTGTCGAGCGGGGGGGCACAGATACGCAGTATTTT,CASSSAVERGGTDTQYF,TRBJ2-3,.,TRBD2,TRBV7-3
TGTGCCTGGAGTGCCGGCGGGGGAGGATCCAACAATCAGCCCCAGCATTTT,CAWSAGGGGSNNQPQHF,TRBJ1-5,.,.,TRBV30
TGTGCCAGCAGTAGGGACAGCAACACTGAAGCTTTCTTT,CASSRDSNTEAFF,TRBJ1-1,.,TRBD1,TRBV27
TGTGCCAGCAGCTTACGGACAGACAGCTACGAGCAGTACTTC,CASSLRTDSYEQYF,TRBJ2-7,.,.,TRBV7-9
TGTGCCAGCAGCGGAGAGGAGCAGGGTAACGAGAATGAGCAGTTCTTC,CASSGEEQGNENEQFF,TRBJ2-1,.,.,TRBV9
TGTGCCAGCAGCCAAGATAGGGGGGGCAACTATGGCTACACCTTC,CASSQDRGGNYGYTF,TRBJ1-2,once,.,TRBV4-2
TGTGCCAGCAGCTTAGCCTCTAGATCCCAGTTCTTC,CASSLASRSQFF,TRBJ2-1,.,.,TRBV7-9
TGTGCCAGCAGTTACTTCCAGGGCTTGGACGAGCAGTACTTC,CASSYFQGLDEQYF,TRBJ2-7,.,.,TRBV6-2/TRBV6-3
TGTGCCAGCAGCTTCCTCCGGGACAGGGTTTCCGTGAAGTACTTC,CASSFLRDRVSVKYF,TRBJ2-7,.,TRBD1,TRBV13
TGTGCCAGCAGTTTGCAGGCGACTGAGCAGTTCTTC,CASSLQATEQFF,TRBJ2-1,.,.,TRBV5-6
TGTGCCAGTACCGTGACAGGGGGAGCCTACGAGCAGTACTTC,CASTVTGGAYEQYF,TRBJ2-7,.,TRBD1,TRBV19
TGTGCCAGCAGCTTAATGGGGACAAGGTCTGGAAACACCATATATTTT,CASSLMGTRSGNTIYF,TRBJ1-3,.,.,TRBV11-2
TGTGCCAGTAGTGGTCCGGGGAGGCGCTACGAGCAGTACTTC,CASSGPGRRYEQYF,TRBJ2-7,.,.,TRBV19
TGTGCCAGCAGCCAAGTCCCGGACAACAGGGTTAACTATGGCTACACCTTC,CASSQVPDNRVNYGYTF,TRBJ1-2,.,.,TRBV4-2
TGTGCCAGCAGTCAAACCGGGACAGAGATAGTCGAGCAGTACTTC,CASSQTGTEIVEQYF,TRBJ2-7,.,TRBD1,TRBV6-5
TGTGCCATCAGAGACAGGGAACCTAATGAAAAACTGTTTTTT,CAIRDREPNEKLFF,TRBJ1-4,.,TRBD1,TRBV10-3
TGTGCCAGCAGCATAGACAGGGCTTACGAGCAGTACTTC,CASSIDRAYEQYF,TRBJ2-7,.,TRBD1,TRBV7-8
TGTGCCAGCAGCCTGACAGAACTCTATGGCTACACCTTC,CASSLTELYGYTF,TRBJ1-2,.,.,TRBV5-5
TGTGCCAGCAGCTTTGGGACTGAAACCTACGAGCAGTACTTC,CASSFGTETYEQYF,TRBJ2-7,.,.,TRBV5-6
TGTGCCAGCAGTGATTTAGGAGTCTTGGCCCAGCATTTT,CASSDLGVLAQHF,TRBJ1-5,.,.,TRBV2
TGTGCCAGCAGTTTACTAGACAGATATGGCTACACCTTC,CASSLLDRYGYTF,TRBJ1-2,.,.,TRBV28
TGTGCCAGCAGCGGGGGCGGGGCGGACTACGAGCAGTACTTC,CASSGGGADYEQYF,TRBJ2-7,.,.,TRBV9
TGTGCCACCAGCAGGGGAACAGGGGCCTATGGCTACACCTTC,CATSRGTGAYGYTF,TRBJ1-2,.,TRBD1,TRBV15